The rows below give T cell receptor beta chains drawn from one sample of a study of PD-1 blockade in classical Hodgkin lymphoma. The repertoire was sequenced with immunoSEQ multiplex PCR; TCRdb's copy has only in-frame clones and lacks some. The repertoire holds some 9,100 clones, 80% to 85% seen once, with roughly 1.5% in the top ten. Sample: CD4+ T cells from blood, taken before the fourth cycle of nivolumab. Receptor source: a human donor with classical Hodgkin lymphoma. The CDR3 runs from the conserved cysteine through the conserved F or W. A D gene is named only where the DNA matches it firmly. Size values are once, few and many counts, or a class for expanded clones, and some rows have none.

>TRBJ2-7|-|-|TRBV2
TGTGCCAGCAGTGAAGGGACCCCCCGGGACTACGAGCAGTACTTC
CASSEGTPRDYEQYF
>TRBJ1-6|few|-|TRBV10-3
TGTGCCATCAGCAGATCGGGACTTGAGAATTCACCCCTCCACTTT
CAISRSGLENSPLHF
>TRBJ2-7|-|-|TRBV6-5
TGTGCCAGCAGTACCAGAGGGGGGGCGAACTACGAGCAGTACTTC
CASSTRGGANYEQYF
>TRBJ2-5|-|-|TRBV7-8
TGTGCCAGCAGCCGTGGGGCTGGACAAGAGACCCAGTACTTC
CASSRGAGQETQYF
>TRBJ1-2|few|-|TRBV14
TGTGCCAGCAGCCAATTATCAAACAGCGGCTACACCTTC
CASSQLSNSGYTF
>TRBJ2-7|-|TRBD2|TRBV7-3
TGTGCCAGCAGCTTCATGGGACTAGCTGAGTACGCCGAGCAGTACTTC
CASSFMGLAEYAEQYF
>TRBJ1-1|-|-|TRBV18
TGTGCCAGCTCACCAGGAGTACCGAACACTGAAGCTTTCTTT
CASSPGVPNTEAFF
>TRBJ1-5|-|-|TRBV6-1
TGTGCCAGCAGTGGCGGGACGGGCTACAATCAGCCCCAGCATTTT
CASSGGTGYNQPQHF
>TRBJ1-6|few|-|TRBV6-5
TGTGCCAGCAAGGGGACGGTCTCCTATAATTCACCCCTCCACTTT
CASKGTVSYNSPLHF
>TRBJ2-7|-|-|TRBV2
TGTGCCAGCAGTGTTGGAGGGGGATACGAGCAGTACTTC
CASSVGGGYEQYF
>TRBJ1-5|-|-|TRBV11-2
TGTGCCAGCAGCTTACATAGCAATCAGCCCCAGCATTTT
CASSLHSNQPQHF
>TRBJ2-1|-|-|TRBV5-1
TGCGCCAGCAGTGGGCTAGCCGGGGATGAGCAGTTCTTC
CASSGLAGDEQFF
>TRBJ2-7|-|-|TRBV5-1
TGCGCCAGCAGGAAGACAGGAGCCTACGAGCAGTACTTC
CASRKTGAYEQYF
>TRBJ2-7|-|-|TRBV10-3
TGTGCCATCACCAACAGGGAGGGGGGGTACGAGCAGTACTTC
CAITNREGGYEQYF
>TRBJ2-3|-|-|TRBV10-3
TGTGCCATCAGGCCACTAGGAGCCACAGATACGCAGTATTTT
CAIRPLGATDTQYF
>TRBJ1-4|-|-|TRBV30
TGTGCCTGGAGTGTAAGCCGGACAGAACCAAATGAAAAACTGTTTTTT
CAWSVSRTEPNEKLFF
>TRBJ1-4|-|-|TRBV10-3
TGTGCCATCAGTGGGACGGAGAATGAAAAACTGTTTTTT
CAISGTENEKLFF
>TRBJ1-5|-|-|TRBV6-6
TGTGCCAGCAGTTACCCGGTCCCCCACAATCAGCCCCAGCATTTT
CASSYPVPHNQPQHF
>TRBJ2-3|-|TRBD1|TRBV7-8
TGTGCCAGCAGCTCAAGGGGGCAGTGGGGCACAGATACGCAGTATTTT
CASSSRGQWGTDTQYF
>TRBJ2-1|-|-|TRBV30
TGTGCCCAAGGGTTGGAACACTACAATGAGCAGTTCTTC
CAQGLEHYNEQFF
>TRBJ2-2|-|-|TRBV6-5
TGTGCCAGCAGACCACAGGGAACCGGGGAGCTGTTTTTT
CASRPQGTGELFF
>TRBJ2-7|-|-|TRBV18
TGTGCCAGCTCGAGGGGCGTCTCCTACGAGCAGTACTTC
CASSRGVSYEQYF
>TRBJ1-3|-|-|TRBV7-8
TGTGCCAGCAGCTTAGTCCGAAACACCATATATTTT
CASSLVRNTIYF
>TRBJ2-5|-|-|TRBV7-2
TGTGCCAGCAGCCTGGTTCAGGGGGGGACCCAGTACTTC
CASSLVQGGTQYF
>TRBJ1-3|-|TRBD1|TRBV4-2
TGTGCCAGCAGCCAAGATGCAGGGACAGGGAGTTCCTCCTCTGGAAACACCATATATTTT
CASSQDAGTGSSSSGNTIYF
>TRBJ2-3|-|-|TRBV7-2
TGTGCCAGCAGCACCGGACACCGGGCTACGCAGTATTTT
CASSTGHRATQYF
>TRBJ1-6|-|TRBD1|TRBV29-1
TGCAGCGTTAGGGACAGGGCGGACTATAATTCACCCCTCCACTTT
CSVRDRADYNSPLHF
>TRBJ1-2|-|-|TRBV6-6
TGTGCCAGCAGTTCGACACCAGCTAACTATGGCTACACCTTC
CASSSTPANYGYTF
>TRBJ2-1|once|-|TRBV25-1
TGTGCCAGCAGTGATGTTCGGGACGCCTACAATGAGCAGTTCTTC
CASSDVRDAYNEQFF
>TRBJ2-7|-|-|TRBV5-6
TGTGCCAGCAAGAAACAGAGGTCCTACGAGCAGTACTTC
CASKKQRSYEQYF
>TRBJ2-7|-|-|TRBV28
TGTGCCAGCAGTTTTGGGGGGGCCCCCTACGAGCAGTACTTC
CASSFGGAPYEQYF
>TRBJ2-7|-|-|TRBV6-6
TGTGCCAGCAGTTATCATCATGGTTTTTCGGTCGAGCAGTACTTC
CASSYHHGFSVEQYF
>TRBJ2-5|-|TRBD2|TRBV4-2
TGTGCCAGCAGCCCCGGACTAGCGGGGGGAGGGAGATTGGAGACCCAGTACTTC
CASSPGLAGGGRLETQYF
>TRBJ2-5|-|-|TRBV7-9
TGTGCCAGCAGCTTTGGCCGGGACTCTGAGACCCAGTACTTC
CASSFGRDSETQYF
>TRBJ1-1|-|-|TRBV18
TGTGCCAGCTCAGTAGACAGCGAAGCTTTCTTT
CASSVDSEAFF
>TRBJ1-6|-|-|TRBV18
TGTGCCAGCTCAATCTCGGGCGACAATTCACCCCTCCACTTT
CASSISGDNSPLHF
>TRBJ1-6|once|TRBD1|TRBV18
TGTGCCAGCTCACCCGGACAGGGGCTTGCAACCCTCCACTTT
CASSPGQGLATLHF
>TRBJ2-7|-|TRBD1|TRBV2
TGTGCCAGCAATGGCGCTGAAAGGAAGTCAGGGGGCTGCTTC
CASNGAERKSGGCF
>TRBJ2-3|-|-|TRBV4-2
TGTGCCAGCAGCCAAGATTGGGCAGCTTCTAGCACAGATACGCAGTATTTT
CASSQDWAASSTDTQYF
>TRBJ2-7|once|TRBD2|TRBV9
TGTGCCAGCAGCGCCGGACTAGCGGGGGGGCCTAGGGAGCAGTACTTC
CASSAGLAGGPREQYF
>TRBJ2-5|-|TRBD1|TRBV30
TGTGCCTGGAGTGCGGGACAGGGAGAGACCCAGTACTTC
CAWSAGQGETQYF
>TRBJ2-7|-|-|TRBV6-5
TGTGCCAGCAGCAAGACTAGGGACTCCGCGGGCGAGCAGTACTTC
CASSKTRDSAGEQYF
>TRBJ1-3|-|-|TRBV19
TGTGCCAGTAGTCTATCAGGGGAAGCTGGAAACACCATATATTTT
CASSLSGEAGNTIYF
>TRBJ2-7|few|TRBD2|TRBV7-8
TGTGCCAGCAGCTTAGTGATGCGGGGGGGCTTAAACGAGCAGTACTTC
CASSLVMRGGLNEQYF
>TRBJ2-3|-|TRBD2|TRBV4-1
TGCGCCAGCAGCCAAGATTACGTGCTCGCGGGGGGCCGGATAGATACGCAGTATTTT
CASSQDYVLAGGRIDTQYF
>TRBJ1-1|-|-|TRBV12-5
TGTGCTAGTGGTTTGGGGAGGCAGGGACTCACTGAAGCTTTCTTT
CASGLGRQGLTEAFF
>TRBJ1-3|once|TRBD1|TRBV19
TGTGCCACTCGACAGGGCCTCTCCTCTGGAAACACCATATATTTT
CATRQGLSSGNTIYF
>TRBJ2-5|-|-|TRBV30
TGTGCCTGGAGTGACCCCCGGCATGCGACCAAGGAGACCCAGTACTTC
CAWSDPRHATKETQYF
>TRBJ1-6|-|-|TRBV4-1
TGCGCCAGCAGCCGCGAAGGTGAGGGGCGGAATCTTAATTCACCCCTCCACTTT
CASSREGEGRNLNSPLHF
>TRBJ2-4|-|TRBD1|TRBV30
TGTGCCTGGGGACAGGGGTTCAACATTCAGTACTTC
CAWGQGFNIQYF
>TRBJ1-1|-|TRBD1|TRBV6-5
TGTGCCAGCAGTCCTCCTAGGACAGGGAGAGCTGAAGCTTTCTTT
CASSPPRTGRAEAFF
>TRBJ1-4|few|-|TRBV5-1
TGCGCCAGCAGCCCCGGGGACGCTAATGAAAAACTGTTTTTT
CASSPGDANEKLFF
>TRBJ2-3|-|TRBD1|TRBV5-1
TGCGCCAGCAGCTCGGGACAGGACCCTCTCACAGATACGCAGTATTTT
CASSSGQDPLTDTQYF
>TRBJ2-2|-|-|TRBV5-1
TGCGCCAGCAGCTTTCAAGGGCTGAATGCCGGGGAGCTGTTTTTT
CASSFQGLNAGELFF
>TRBJ1-2|few|-|TRBV7-9
TGTGCCAGCAGCTTATTGGGCTACACCTTC
CASSLLGYTF
>TRBJ1-1|-|TRBD1|TRBV27
TGTGCCAGCAGTTTTTCCGACAGGGCGAACACTGAAGCTTTCTTT
CASSFSDRANTEAFF
>TRBJ2-7|-|TRBD2|TRBV7-9
TGTGCCAGCAGCTTATCCATGGGGGGGACCTACGAGCAGTACTTC
CASSLSMGGTYEQYF
>TRBJ2-3|-|TRBD2|TRBV7-9
TGTGCCAGCAGCTTAGCCCCCCTTCTAGCGGGAGATACAGATACGCAGTATTTT
CASSLAPLLAGDTDTQYF
>TRBJ2-7|-|-|TRBV5-6
TGTGCCAGCAGCTTGGGGCAGTTCTACGAGCAGTACTTC
CASSLGQFYEQYF